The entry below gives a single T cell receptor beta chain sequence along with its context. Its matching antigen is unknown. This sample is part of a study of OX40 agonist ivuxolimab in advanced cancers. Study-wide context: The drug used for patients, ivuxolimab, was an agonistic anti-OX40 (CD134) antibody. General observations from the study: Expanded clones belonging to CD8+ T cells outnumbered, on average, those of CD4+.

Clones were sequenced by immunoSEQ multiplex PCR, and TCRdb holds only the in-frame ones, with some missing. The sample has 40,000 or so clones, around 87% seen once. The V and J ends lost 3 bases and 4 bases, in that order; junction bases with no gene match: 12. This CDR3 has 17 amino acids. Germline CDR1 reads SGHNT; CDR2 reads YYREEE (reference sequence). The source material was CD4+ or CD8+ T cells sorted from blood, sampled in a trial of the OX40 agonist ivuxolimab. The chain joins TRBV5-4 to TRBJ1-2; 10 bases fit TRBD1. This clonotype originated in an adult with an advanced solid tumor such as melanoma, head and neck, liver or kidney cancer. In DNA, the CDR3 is TGTGCCAGCAGCTCCCCTACCGACAGGGGGCTTGGCTATGGCTACACCTTC. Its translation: CASSSPTDRGLGYGYTF.